The clone carrying this TCR beta chain was observed at least ten times. Amplification targeted the TCR beta CDR3 regions, with RNA transcripts as the source material. In the first round, RT-PCR was carried out with HTBI primers, and a multiplex PCR formed the second round. Each CDR3 protein gets one entry after TCRdb re-called the multiplex PCR reads with MiXCR. The data show hundreds of thousands of distinct CDR3 sequences, about 21% seen once. Diagnosis was based on clinical symptoms, serum thyroxine, TRAb, thyroid ultrasound and orbital computed tomography. Isolation of PBMCs was performed using 9 to 10 ml of fresh peripheral blood. CDR3 size: 13 residues. Germline lookup yields CDR1 SQVTM and CDR2 ANQGSEA. The ends lost 4 bases at V and 3 bases at J; junction bases unmatched: 6. The data derive from a study of Graves' ophthalmopathy and Graves' hyperthyroidism.

The V and J genes are TRBV29-1 and TRBJ2-7, with TRBD1 matching over 7 bases. This TCR was recovered from a woman in her late teens or twenties with stable Graves' hyperthyroidism. The specimen was peripheral blood. In DNA, the CDR3 is TGCAGCGTTGTAACAGGGGCCAGCTACGAGCAGTACTTC. Residues: CSVVTGASYEQYF.